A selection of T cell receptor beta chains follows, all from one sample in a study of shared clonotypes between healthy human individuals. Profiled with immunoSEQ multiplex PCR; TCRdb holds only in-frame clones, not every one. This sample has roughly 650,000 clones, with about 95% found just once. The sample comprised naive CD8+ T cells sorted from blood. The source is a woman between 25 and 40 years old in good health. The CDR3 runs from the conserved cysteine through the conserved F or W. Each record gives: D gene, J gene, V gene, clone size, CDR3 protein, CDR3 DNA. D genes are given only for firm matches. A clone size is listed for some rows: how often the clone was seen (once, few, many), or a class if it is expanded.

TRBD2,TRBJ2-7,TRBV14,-,CASSQGRLADYEQYF,TGTGCCAGCAGCCAAGGGAGGCTAGCGGACTACGAGCAGTACTTC
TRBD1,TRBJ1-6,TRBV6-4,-,CASSDPNRTGDLSPLHF,TGTGCCAGCAGTGACCCCAATAGGACAGGGGATCTTTCACCCCTCCACTTT
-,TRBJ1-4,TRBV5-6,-,CASSSWGGPGEKLFF,TGTGCCAGCAGCTCCTGGGGGGGGCCAGGTGAAAAACTGTTTTTT
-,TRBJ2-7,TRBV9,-,CASSVGGEDEQYF,TGTGCCAGCAGCGTAGGAGGAGAGGACGAGCAGTACTTC
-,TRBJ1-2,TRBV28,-,CASSFNTNYGYTF,TGTGCCAGCAGTTTTAACACTAACTATGGCTACACCTTC
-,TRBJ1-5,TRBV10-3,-,CAISESSGDQPQHF,TGTGCCATCAGTGAGTCGTCGGGGGATCAGCCCCAGCATTTT
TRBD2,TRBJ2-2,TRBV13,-,CASSLTSGSITGELFF,TGTGCCAGCAGCTTGACTAGCGGGAGTATCACCGGGGAGCTGTTTTTT
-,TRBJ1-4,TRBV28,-,CASSFDIDEKLFF,TGTGCCAGCAGTTTCGACATCGATGAAAAACTGTTTTTT
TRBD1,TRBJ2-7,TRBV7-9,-,CASSLGPGQGLQEQYF,TGTGCCAGCAGCTTAGGTCCGGGACAGGGGCTCCAAGAGCAGTACTTC
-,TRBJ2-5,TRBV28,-,CASSFFEQETQYF,TGTGCCAGCAGTTTCTTCGAACAAGAGACCCAGTACTTC
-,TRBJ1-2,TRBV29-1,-,CSVDSAGTNWSGYTF,TGCAGCGTTGATTCAGCAGGGACGAATTGGAGTGGCTACACCTTC
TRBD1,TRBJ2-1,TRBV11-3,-,CASSQGTGTYNEQFF,TGTGCCAGCAGCCAGGGGACAGGGACCTACAATGAGCAGTTCTTC
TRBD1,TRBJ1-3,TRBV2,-,CASSEYRGTENTIYF,TGTGCCAGCAGTGAGTACAGGGGGACGGAAAACACCATATATTTT
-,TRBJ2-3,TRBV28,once,CASLGGLRTDTQYF,TGTGCCAGCCTCGGCGGGCTGAGGACAGATACGCAGTATTTT
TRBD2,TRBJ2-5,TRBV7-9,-,CASSSGGGRETQYF,TGTGCCAGCAGCTCCGGGGGGGGTCGAGAGACCCAGTACTTC
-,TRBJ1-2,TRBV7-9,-,CASSSEYREVWYGYTF,TGTGCCAGCAGCTCAGAGTACAGGGAGGTTTGGTATGGCTACACCTTC
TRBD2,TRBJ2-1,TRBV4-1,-,CASSYSGTSGRDGVYNEQFF,TGCGCCAGCAGCTACTCCGGGACTAGCGGGAGAGATGGCGTCTACAATGAGCAGTTCTTC
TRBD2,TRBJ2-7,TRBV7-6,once,CASSLGVSSGSSYEQYF,TGTGCCAGCAGCTTAGGGGTTTCTAGCGGGTCCTCCTACGAGCAGTACTTC
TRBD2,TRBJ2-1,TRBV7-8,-,CASIPSGSLSYNEQFF,TGTGCCAGCATCCCTAGCGGGAGCCTCTCCTACAATGAGCAGTTCTTC